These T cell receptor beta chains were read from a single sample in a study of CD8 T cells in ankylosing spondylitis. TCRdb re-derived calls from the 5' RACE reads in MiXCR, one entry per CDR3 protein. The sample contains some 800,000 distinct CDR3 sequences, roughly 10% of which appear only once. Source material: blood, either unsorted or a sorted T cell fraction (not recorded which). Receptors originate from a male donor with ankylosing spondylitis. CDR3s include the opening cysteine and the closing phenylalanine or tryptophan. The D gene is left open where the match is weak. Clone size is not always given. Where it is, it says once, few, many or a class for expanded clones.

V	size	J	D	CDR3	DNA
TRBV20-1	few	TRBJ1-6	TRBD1	CSARRETGWASPLHF	TGCAGTGCCCGGCGTGAGACAGGGTGGGCTTCACCCCTCCACTTT
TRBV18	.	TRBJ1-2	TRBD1	CASSPRNRGHGYTF	TGTGCCAGCTCACCAAGGAACAGGGGGCATGGCTACACCTTC
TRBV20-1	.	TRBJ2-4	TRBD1	CSAYPGGQPIAKNIQYF	TGCAGTGCGTACCCTGGGGGACAGCCGATAGCCAAAAACATTCAGTACTTC
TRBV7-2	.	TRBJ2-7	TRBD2	CASSLEGASGAYEQYF	TGTGCCAGCAGCTTAGAAGGGGCTAGCGGGGCCTACGAGCAGTACTTC
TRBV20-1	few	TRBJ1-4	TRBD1	CSARRDRNNEKLFF	TGCAGTGCTCGCCGGGACAGGAATAATGAAAAACTGTTTTTT
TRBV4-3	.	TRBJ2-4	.	CASSRPGTGNIQYF	TGCGCCAGCAGCCGGCCGGGGACGGGAAACATTCAGTACTTC
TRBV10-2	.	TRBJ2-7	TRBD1	CASSDAYRTGISYEQYF	TGCGCCAGCAGTGACGCTTACAGGACAGGGATCTCCTACGAGCAGTACTTC
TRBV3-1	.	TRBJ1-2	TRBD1	CASSQEIDWGQGRKNGYTF	TGTGCCAGCAGCCAAGAGATCGATTGGGGACAGGGAAGAAAGAATGGCTACACCTTC
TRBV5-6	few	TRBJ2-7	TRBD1	CASSPGQGFDEQYF	TGTGCCAGCAGCCCGGGACAGGGTTTCGACGAGCAGTACTTC
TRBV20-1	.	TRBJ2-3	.	CSARVSQADTQYF	TGCAGTGCTAGAGTCTCGCAAGCAGATACGCAGTATTTT
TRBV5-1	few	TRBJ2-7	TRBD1	CASSWGQLFSYEQYF	TGCGCCAGCAGCTGGGGACAGTTGTTCTCCTACGAGCAGTACTTC
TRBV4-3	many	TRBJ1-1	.	CASSQESMNTEAFF	TGCGCCAGCAGCCAAGAAAGCATGAACACTGAAGCTTTCTTT